A selection of T cell receptor beta chains follows, all from one sample in a study of post-analysis software for immune sequencing data. TCRdb used MiXCR to reprocess the PCR reads, holding one entry per CDR3 protein. Here the sample spans roughly 700,000 distinct CDR3 sequences, roughly 30% being singletons. The specimen sequenced was blood. The receptors stem from a girl aged 10-17 years with multiple sclerosis. Each CDR3 is given with its conserved first and last residue. Fields, in order: D gene, V gene, CDR3 length, clone size, J gene, CDR3 protein, CDR3 DNA. D genes are given only for firm matches. Clone sizes are given selectively: once, few, many, or a class where the clone is expanded.

NA	TRBV28	11	few	TRBJ2-5	CASEGGETQYF	TGTGCCAGCGAGGGTGGAGAGACCCAGTACTTC
NA	TRBV20-1	12	NA	TRBJ1-1	CSARVLNTEAFF	TGCAGTGCCAGGGTCTTGAACACTGAAGCTTTCTTT
NA	TRBV3-1	15	few	TRBJ2-1	CASSQGRGSYNEQFF	TGTGCCAGCAGCCAAGGTAGGGGCTCCTACAATGAGCAGTTCTTC
TRBD1	TRBV29-1	13	few	TRBJ1-4	CSVEGTGGEKLFF	TGCAGCGTTGAAGGGACAGGGGGTGAAAAACTGTTTTTT
NA	TRBV19	16	NA	TRBJ2-3	CASSIVLGSPGDTQYF	TGTGCCAGTAGTATAGTATTGGGCAGCCCGGGGGATACGCAGTATTTT
NA	TRBV6-6	16	many	TRBJ2-7	CASTVGLQRNRYEQYF	TGTGCCAGCACGGTGGGGCTGCAAAGAAATCGCTACGAGCAGTACTTC
NA	TRBV12-3/TRBV12-4	15	NA	TRBJ2-1	CASSPGSSSYNEQFF	TGTGCCAGCAGTCCGGGGAGCTCATCCTACAATGAGCAGTTCTTC
TRBD1	TRBV20-1	15	few	TRBJ2-7	CSARAWDREDYEQYF	TGCAGTGCTAGAGCCTGGGACAGGGAGGACTACGAGCAGTACTTC
NA	TRBV28	13	NA	TRBJ2-7	CASMGLTTLEQYF	TGTGCCAGCATGGGACTCACGACTCTCGAGCAGTACTTC
NA	TRBV14	11	NA	TRBJ2-7	CASSQDIEQYF	TGTGCCAGCAGCCAGGACATAGAGCAGTACTTC